Presented here are 4 T cell receptor beta chains from one specimen sequenced in a study of shared clonotypes between healthy human individuals. Sequencing was performed with immunoSEQ multiplex PCR; in TCRdb, only in-frame clones are kept and a portion is missing. The sample contains approximately 320,000 clones, 87% of which appear only once. Sequenced input: memory CD8+ T cells sorted from blood. Noted subset: CD45RO+ cells pooled with CCR7-negative TemRA cells. All receptors come from a man between 18 and 29 years old in good health.

The chain couples TRBV12-5 to TRBJ2-7, with D perhaps assigned TRBD1 or TRBD2 (5 bases each). The CDR3 covers 16 residues. CDR1 LGHNT and CDR2 FRNRAP come from the germline V gene. Trimming took off 7 bases at V and 1 base at J, with 20 bases between the two ends. The CDR3 coding sequence is TGTGCTAGTGTCGGGACCCGTGGGGGTTGTTCCTACGAGCAGTACTTC. Protein product: CASVGTRGGCSYEQYF.

This clone was counted a few times. The chain is built from TRBV6-6 and TRBJ2-7; tentative D call: TRBD1 (5 bases). There are 15 residues in the CDR3. Germline V gives CDR1 MNHNY, CDR2 SVGAGI (reference sequence). Trimming pared 10 bases from V and 3 bases from J, leaving 22 bases between. The CDR3 DNA follows: TGTGCCACCATGAGCCCCAGGGTCTCGGACTACGAGCAGTACTTC. Its protein product is CATMSPRVSDYEQYF.

The chain joins TRBV7-9 to TRBJ2-2; D call uncertain. Germline CDR1 is SEHNR and CDR2 is FQNEAQ (reference sequence). This CDR3 has 17 amino acids. Trimming took 5 bases from V and 5 from J, leaving 21 bases between them. The DNA for the CDR3 is TGTGCCAGCAGCCGCTGTAGGCTGTGTGATGGAACCGGGGAGCTGTTTTTT. Protein: CASSRCRLCDGTGELFF.

CDR3 amino acids: CASSPWDRGIADTQYF. The CDR3 DNA follows: TGTGCCAGCAGCCCCTGGGACAGGGGAATCGCAGATACGCAGTATTTT. J is TRBJ2-3 and V is TRBV13; 10 positions match TRBD1. Looked up from germline, CDR1 is PRHDT and CDR2 is FYEKMQ (reference sequence). This CDR3 spans 16 amino acids. The V gene end was trimmed by 5 bases and the J gene end by 4 bases; junction bases not matched to a gene: 9.